This T cell receptor (beta chain) was found in a study of T cell changes during pregnancy in multiple sclerosis. This clone was seen a few times. Profiling relied on immunoSEQ multiplex PCR, and the TCRdb table lists in-frame clones only, not all of them. The sample lists about 38,000 clones; approximately 91% were seen once. The V gene's germline CDR1 is SGDLS and CDR2 YYNGEE. V lost 5 bases and J 0 bases, leaving 18 bases between the germline ends. There are 17 residues in the CDR3. The TCR originated in a female donor with multiple sclerosis, enrolled in a pregnancy study. The rearrangement joins TRBV9 to TRBJ2-1; D might be TRBD2 (6 bases). Sequencing was performed on CD8+ T cells from peripheral blood mononuclear cells, taken after pregnancy. The CDR3 reads CASSDLALGASYNEQFF. In DNA form, the CDR3 reads TGTGCCAGCAGTGATCTAGCGTTAGGGGCCTCCTACAATGAGCAGTTCTTC. The whole variable domain, filled in from reference TRBV9 and TRBJ2-1, reads DSGVTQTPKHLITATGQRVTLRCSPRSGDLSVYWYQQSLDQGLQFLIQYYNGEERAKGNILERFSAQQFPDLHSELNLSSLELGDSALYFCASSDLALGASYNEQFFGPGTRLTVL.